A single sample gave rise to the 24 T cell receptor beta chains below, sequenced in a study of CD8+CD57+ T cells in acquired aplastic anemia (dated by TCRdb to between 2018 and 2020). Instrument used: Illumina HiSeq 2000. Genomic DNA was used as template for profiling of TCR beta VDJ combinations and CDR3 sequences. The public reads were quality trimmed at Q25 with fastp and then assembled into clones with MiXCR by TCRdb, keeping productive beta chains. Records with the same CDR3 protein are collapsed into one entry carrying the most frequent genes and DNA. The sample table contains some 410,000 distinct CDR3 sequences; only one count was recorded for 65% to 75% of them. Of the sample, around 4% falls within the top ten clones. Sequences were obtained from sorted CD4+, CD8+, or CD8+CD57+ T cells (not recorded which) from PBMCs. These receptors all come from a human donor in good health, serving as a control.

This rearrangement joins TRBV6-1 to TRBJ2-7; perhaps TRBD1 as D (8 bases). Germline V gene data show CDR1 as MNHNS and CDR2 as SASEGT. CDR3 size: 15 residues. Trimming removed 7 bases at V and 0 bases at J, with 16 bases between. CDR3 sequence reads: CASTRQGRGSYEQYV. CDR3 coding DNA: TGTGCCAGCACCCGACAGGGGAGGGGCTCCTACGAGCAGTACGTC.

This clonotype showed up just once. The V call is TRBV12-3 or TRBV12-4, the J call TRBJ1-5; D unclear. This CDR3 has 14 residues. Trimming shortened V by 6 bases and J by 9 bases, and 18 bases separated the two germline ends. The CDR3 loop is CASRSSARTAPQHF. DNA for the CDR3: TGTGCCAGCAGATCCTCGGCACGCACGGCGCCCCAGCATTTT.

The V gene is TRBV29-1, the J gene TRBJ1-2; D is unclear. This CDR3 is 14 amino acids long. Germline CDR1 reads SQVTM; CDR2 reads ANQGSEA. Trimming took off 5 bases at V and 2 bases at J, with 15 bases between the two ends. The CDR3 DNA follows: TGCAGCGTTTCAGGTAGGGAGGCCAACTATGGCTACACCTTC. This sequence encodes CSVSGREANYGYTF.

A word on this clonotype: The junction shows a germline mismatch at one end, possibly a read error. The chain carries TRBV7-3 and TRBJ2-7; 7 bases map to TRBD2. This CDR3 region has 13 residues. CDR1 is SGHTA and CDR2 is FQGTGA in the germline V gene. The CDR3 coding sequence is TGTGCCAGCAGTGAAGCGGGGACGCGGGAGCGGTACTTC. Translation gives CASSEAGTRERYF.

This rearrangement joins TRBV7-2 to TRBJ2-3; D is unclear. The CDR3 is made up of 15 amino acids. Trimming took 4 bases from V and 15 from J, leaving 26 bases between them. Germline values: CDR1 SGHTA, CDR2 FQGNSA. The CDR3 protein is CASSSRLTTTSTYYF. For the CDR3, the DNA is TGTGCCAGCAGCTCAAGACTCACAACGACAAGTACGTACTATTTT.

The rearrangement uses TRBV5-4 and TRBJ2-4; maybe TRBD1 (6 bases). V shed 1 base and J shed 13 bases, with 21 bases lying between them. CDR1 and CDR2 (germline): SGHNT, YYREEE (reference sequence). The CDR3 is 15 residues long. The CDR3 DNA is TGTGCCAGCAGCTTGCATACCGGGACAACTAATGAGCAGTACTTC. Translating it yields CASSLHTGTTNEQYF. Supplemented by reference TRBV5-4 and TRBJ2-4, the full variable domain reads ETGVTQSPTHLIKTRGQQVTLRCSSQSGHNTVSWYQQALGQGPQFIFQYYREEENGRGNFPPRFSGLQFPNYSSELNVNALELDDSALYLCASSLHTGTTNEQYFGAGTRLSVL.

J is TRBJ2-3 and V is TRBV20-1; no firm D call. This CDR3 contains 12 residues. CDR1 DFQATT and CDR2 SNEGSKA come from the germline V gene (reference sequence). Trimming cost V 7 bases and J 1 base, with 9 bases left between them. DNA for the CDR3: TGCAGTGGGCTAAGGGGCACAGATACGCAGTATTTT. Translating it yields CSGLRGTDTQYF.

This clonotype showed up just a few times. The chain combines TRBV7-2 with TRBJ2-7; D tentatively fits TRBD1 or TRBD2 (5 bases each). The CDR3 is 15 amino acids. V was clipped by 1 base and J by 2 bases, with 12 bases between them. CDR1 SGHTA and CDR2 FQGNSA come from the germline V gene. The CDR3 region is CASSLGTGLTYEQYF. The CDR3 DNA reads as TGTGCCAGCAGCTTAGGAACGGGGCTCACCTACGAGCAGTACTTC.

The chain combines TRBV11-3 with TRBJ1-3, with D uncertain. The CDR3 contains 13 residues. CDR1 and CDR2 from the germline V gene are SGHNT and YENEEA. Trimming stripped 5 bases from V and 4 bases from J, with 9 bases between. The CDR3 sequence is CASSIMGGNTIYF. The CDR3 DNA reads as TGTGCCAGCAGCATCATGGGGGGAAACACCATATATTTT.

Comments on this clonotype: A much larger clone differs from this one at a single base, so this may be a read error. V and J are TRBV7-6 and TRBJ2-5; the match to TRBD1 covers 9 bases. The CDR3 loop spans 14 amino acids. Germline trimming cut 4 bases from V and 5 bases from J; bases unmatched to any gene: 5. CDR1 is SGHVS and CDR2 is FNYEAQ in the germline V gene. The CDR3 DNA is TGTGCCAGCAGCTCCCGACAGGGGGTGGAGACCCAGTACTTC. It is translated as CASSSRQGVETQYF.

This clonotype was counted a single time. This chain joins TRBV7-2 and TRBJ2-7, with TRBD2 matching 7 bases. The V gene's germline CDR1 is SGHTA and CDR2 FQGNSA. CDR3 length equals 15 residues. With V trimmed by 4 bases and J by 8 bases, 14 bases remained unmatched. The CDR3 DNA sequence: TGTGCCAGCAGCTCCGGGGGAGGGAGTCAGCCCCAGCAGTACTTC. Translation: CASSSGGGSQPQQYF. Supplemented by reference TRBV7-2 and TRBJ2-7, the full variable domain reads GAGVSQSPSNKVTEKGKDVELRCDPISGHTALYWYRQSLGQGLEFLIYFQGNSAPDKSGLPSDRFSAERTGGSVSTLTIQRTQQEDSAVYLCASSSGGGSQPQQYFGPGTRLTVT.

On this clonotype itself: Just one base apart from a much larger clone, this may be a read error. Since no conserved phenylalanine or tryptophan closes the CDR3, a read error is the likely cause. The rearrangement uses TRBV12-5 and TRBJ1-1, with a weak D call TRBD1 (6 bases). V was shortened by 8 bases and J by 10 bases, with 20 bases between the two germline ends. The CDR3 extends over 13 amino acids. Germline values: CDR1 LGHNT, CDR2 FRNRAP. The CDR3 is CASNSLDSLGAFL. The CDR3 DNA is TGTGCTAGTAATTCCCTGGACAGTTTGGGAGCTTTCCTT.

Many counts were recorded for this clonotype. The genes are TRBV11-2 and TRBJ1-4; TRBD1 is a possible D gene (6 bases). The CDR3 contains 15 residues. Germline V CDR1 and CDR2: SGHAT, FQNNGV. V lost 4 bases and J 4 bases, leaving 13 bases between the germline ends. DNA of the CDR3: TGTGCCAGCAGCTCCCGGGGGCTAGGTAATGAAAAACTGTTTTTT. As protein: CASSSRGLGNEKLFF. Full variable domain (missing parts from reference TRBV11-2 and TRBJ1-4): EAGVAQSPRYKIIEKRQSVAFWCNPISGHATLYWYQQILGQGPKLLIQFQNNGVVDDSQLPKDRFSAERLKGVDSTLKIQPAKLEDSAVYLCASSSRGLGNEKLFFGSGTQLSVL.

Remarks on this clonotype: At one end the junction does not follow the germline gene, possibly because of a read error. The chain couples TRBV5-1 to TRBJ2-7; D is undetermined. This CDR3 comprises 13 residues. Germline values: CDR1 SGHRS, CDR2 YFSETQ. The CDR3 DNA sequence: TGTGCCACCAGCAGAGATAAGTTTATCCCGCAGTACTTC. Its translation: CATSRDKFIPQYF.

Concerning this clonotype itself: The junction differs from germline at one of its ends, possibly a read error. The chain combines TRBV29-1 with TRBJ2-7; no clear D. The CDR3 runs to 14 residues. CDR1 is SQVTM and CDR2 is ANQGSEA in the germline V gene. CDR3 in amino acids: CSAGDLARGYEAFF. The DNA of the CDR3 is TGCAGTGCTGGAGATTTGGCCCGTGGCTACGAAGCGTTCTTT.

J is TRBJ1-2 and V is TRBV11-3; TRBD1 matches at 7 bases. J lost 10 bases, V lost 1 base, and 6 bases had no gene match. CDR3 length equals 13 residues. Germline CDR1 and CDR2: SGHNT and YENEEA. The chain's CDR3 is CASSLAGGGVYTF. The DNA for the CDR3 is TGTGCCAGCAGCTTAGCAGGGGGGGGTGTCTACACCTTC.

The CDR3: CASSQDRLAGFGQETQYF. CDR3 nucleotides: TGTGCCAGCAGCCAAGATAGGCTAGCGGGGTTCGGGCAAGAGACCCAGTACTTC. The chain uses TRBV3-1 and TRBJ2-5; 9 bases map to TRBD2. V lost 0 bases and J lost 2; bases outside the gene matches: 10. This CDR3 contains 18 residues. Germline CDR1 LGHDT, CDR2 YNNKEL (reference sequence).

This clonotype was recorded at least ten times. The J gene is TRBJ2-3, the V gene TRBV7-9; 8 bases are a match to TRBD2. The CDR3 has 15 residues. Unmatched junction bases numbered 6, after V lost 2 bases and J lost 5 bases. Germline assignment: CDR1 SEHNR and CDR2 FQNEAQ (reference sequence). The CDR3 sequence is CASSLPGGEIDTQYF. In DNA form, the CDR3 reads TGTGCCAGCAGCTTACCCGGGGGGGAGATAGATACGCAGTATTTT.

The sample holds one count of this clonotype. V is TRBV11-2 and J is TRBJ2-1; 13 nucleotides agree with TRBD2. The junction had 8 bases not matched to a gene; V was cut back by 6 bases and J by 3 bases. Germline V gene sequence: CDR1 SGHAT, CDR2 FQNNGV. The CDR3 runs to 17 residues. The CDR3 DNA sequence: TGTGCCAGCAGAACCGGACTAGCGGGGGTTGACTACAATGAGCAGTTCTTC. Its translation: CASRTGLAGVDYNEQFF.

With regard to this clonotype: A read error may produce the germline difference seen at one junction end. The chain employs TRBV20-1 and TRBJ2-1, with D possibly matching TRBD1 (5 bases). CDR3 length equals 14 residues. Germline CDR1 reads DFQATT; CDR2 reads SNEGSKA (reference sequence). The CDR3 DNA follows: TGCAGTGCTGGATCAGGGCAGAATAGCCTCCAAGTGCTCTTC. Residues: CSAGSGQNSLQVLF.

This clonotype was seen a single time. CDR3 DNA sequence: TGTGCCAGCAGCACAACCGGCCCGCAAGAGACCCAGTACTTC. Its protein product is CASSTTGPQETQYF. The chain carries TRBV2 and TRBJ2-7, with no clear D. The DNA end lines up better with TRBJ2-5; the J call may be wrong. CDR1 is SNHLY and CDR2 is FYNNEI in the germline V gene. The CDR3 contains 14 residues.

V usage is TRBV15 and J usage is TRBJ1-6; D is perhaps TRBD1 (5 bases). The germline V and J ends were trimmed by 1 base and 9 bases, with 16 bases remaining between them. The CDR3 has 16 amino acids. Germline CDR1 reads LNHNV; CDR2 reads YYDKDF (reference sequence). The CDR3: CATSRARGGRSSPLHF. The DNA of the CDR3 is TGTGCCACCAGCAGAGCCCGGGGCGGGCGTTCTTCACCCCTCCACTTT. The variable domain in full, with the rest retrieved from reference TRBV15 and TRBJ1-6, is DAMVIQNPRYQVTQFGKPVTLSCSQTLNHNVMYWYQQKSSQAPKLLFHYYDKDFNNEADTPDNFQSRRPNTSFCFLDIRSPGLGDTAMYLCATSRARGGRSSPLHFGNGTRLTVT.

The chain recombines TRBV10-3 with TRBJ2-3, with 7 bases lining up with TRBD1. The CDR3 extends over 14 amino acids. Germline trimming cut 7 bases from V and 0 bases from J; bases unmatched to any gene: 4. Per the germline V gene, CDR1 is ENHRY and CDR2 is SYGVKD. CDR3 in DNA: TGTGCCATCACCCGGACAGGTAGCACAGATACGCAGTATTTT. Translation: CAITRTGSTDTQYF.

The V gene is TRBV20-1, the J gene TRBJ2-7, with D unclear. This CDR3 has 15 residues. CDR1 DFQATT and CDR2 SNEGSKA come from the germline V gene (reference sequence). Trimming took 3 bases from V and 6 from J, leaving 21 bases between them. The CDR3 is CSARSRLTGVSEQYF. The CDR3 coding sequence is TGCAGTGCTAGGTCCAGGCTGACTGGTGTAAGCGAGCAGTACTTC.